This entry describes one TCR beta chain. J lost 0 bases, V lost 0 bases, and 9 bases had no gene match. The length of the CDR3 is 18 residues. Germline loops: CDR1 SGHRS, CDR2 YFSETQ. In the source study's methods: The assay estimated nucleated cells by amplifying reference gene primers. TCRdb keeps only in-frame clones here, not all; method: immunoSEQ multiplex PCR. V and J calls and clone size come straight from that table; D and trimming were deduced from the DNA. The top ten clones hold 17% of a sample with approximately 100,000 clones, about 89% of them seen once. The data derive from a study of blood T cell repertoires in COVID-19. Study as a whole: Samples came from the United States, Italy and Spain, spanning acute and convalescent COVID-19.

This TCR came from a man aged 45-65 years with acute or convalescent COVID-19. The gene calls are TRBV5-1 and TRBJ2-1; 7 bases are shared with TRBD2. Source material: peripheral blood. The CDR3 loop reads CASSLGEGRGRSYNEQFF. The CDR3 coding sequence is TGCGCCAGCAGCTTGGGGGAGGGGCGGGGCCGCTCCTACAATGAGCAGTTCTTC. The full variable domain, completed using reference TRBV5-1 and TRBJ2-1, is KAGVTQTPRYLIKTRGQQVTLSCSPISGHRSVSWYQQTPGQGLQFLFEYFSETQRNKGNFPGRFSGRQFSNSRSEMNVSTLELGDSALYLCASSLGEGRGRSYNEQFFGPGTRLTVL.